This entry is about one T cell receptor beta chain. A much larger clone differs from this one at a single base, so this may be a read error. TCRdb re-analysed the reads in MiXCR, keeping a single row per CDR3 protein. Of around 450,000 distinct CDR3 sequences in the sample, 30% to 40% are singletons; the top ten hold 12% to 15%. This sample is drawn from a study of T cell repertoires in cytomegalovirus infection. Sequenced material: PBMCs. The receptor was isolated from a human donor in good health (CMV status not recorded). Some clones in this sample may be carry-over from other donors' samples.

The CDR3, as DNA: TGTGCCAGCAGCCTCTACAGGGGGGCCTACGAGCAGTACTTC. Protein product: CASSLYRGAYEQYF. J is TRBJ2-7 and V is TRBV7-2, with TRBD1 identical over 8 bases. The CDR3 totals 14 residues. The V and J ends lost 5 bases and 2 bases, in that order; junction bases with no gene match: 5. Germline V CDR1 and CDR2: SGHTA, FQGNSA.